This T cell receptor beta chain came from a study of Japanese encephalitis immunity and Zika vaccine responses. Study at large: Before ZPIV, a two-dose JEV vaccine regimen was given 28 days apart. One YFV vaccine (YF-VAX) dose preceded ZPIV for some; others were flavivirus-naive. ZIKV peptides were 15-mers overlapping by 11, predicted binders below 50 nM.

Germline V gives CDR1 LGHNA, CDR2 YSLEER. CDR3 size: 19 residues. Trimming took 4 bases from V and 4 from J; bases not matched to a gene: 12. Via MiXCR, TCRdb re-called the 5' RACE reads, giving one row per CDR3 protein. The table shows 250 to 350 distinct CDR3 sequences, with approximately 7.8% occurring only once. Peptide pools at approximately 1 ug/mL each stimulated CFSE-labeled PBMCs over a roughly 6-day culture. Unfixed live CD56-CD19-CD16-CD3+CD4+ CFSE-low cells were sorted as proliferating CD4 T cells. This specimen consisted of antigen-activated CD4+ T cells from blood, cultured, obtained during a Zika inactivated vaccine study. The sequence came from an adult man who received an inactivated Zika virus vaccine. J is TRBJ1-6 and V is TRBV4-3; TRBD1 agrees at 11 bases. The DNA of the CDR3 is TGCGCCAGCAGCCTCAGGGATCCGGGACAGGGGGAGTATAATTCACCCCTCCACTTT. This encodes CASSLRDPGQGEYNSPLHF.